A single sample is the source of the 3 T cell receptor beta chains below, sequenced in a study of blood T cell repertoires in COVID-19. The data were produced by immunoSEQ multiplex PCR, yet TCRdb's version contains in-frame clones alone and is incomplete. Here the sample spans approximately 49,000 clones, roughly 80% being singletons. The sequenced sample was peripheral blood. All receptors derive from a human donor with acute or convalescent COVID-19. The donor label of this sample is uncertain.

This clone was observed a few times. The chain uses TRBV7-9 and TRBJ1-5; 10 bases are shared with TRBD1. V lost 4 bases to trimming and J lost 1 base; unmatched junction nucleotides: 4. This CDR3 has 16 amino acids. Germline lookup yields CDR1 SEHNR and CDR2 FQNEAQ (reference sequence). The chain's CDR3 is CASSSATGGSNQPQHF. CDR3 in DNA: TGTGCCAGCAGCTCAGCGACAGGGGGCAGCAATCAGCCCCAGCATTTT.

The chain uses TRBV6-2 or TRBV6-3 and TRBJ2-1; no clear D. The CDR3 extends over 16 amino acids. The germline V gene encodes CDR1 MNHEY and CDR2 SVGEGT. V lost 2 bases to trimming and J lost 7 bases, with 18 bases between them. The CDR3 DNA follows: TGTGCCAGCAGTTACCCGGTCGTGGGCTTGAATAATGAGCAGTTCTTC. It translates to CASSYPVVGLNNEQFF.

The chain joins TRBV27 to TRBJ1-2; D unresolved. Germline-derived CDR1 and CDR2 are MNHEY and SMNVEV (reference sequence). The CDR3 length is 14 residues. Between the trimmed V and J ends, which lost 2 bases and 4 bases, there was a span of 11 bases. The CDR3 DNA reads as TGTGCCAGCAGTTTACACGGCGCGGGCTATGGCTACACCTTC. Its protein product is CASSLHGAGYGYTF.